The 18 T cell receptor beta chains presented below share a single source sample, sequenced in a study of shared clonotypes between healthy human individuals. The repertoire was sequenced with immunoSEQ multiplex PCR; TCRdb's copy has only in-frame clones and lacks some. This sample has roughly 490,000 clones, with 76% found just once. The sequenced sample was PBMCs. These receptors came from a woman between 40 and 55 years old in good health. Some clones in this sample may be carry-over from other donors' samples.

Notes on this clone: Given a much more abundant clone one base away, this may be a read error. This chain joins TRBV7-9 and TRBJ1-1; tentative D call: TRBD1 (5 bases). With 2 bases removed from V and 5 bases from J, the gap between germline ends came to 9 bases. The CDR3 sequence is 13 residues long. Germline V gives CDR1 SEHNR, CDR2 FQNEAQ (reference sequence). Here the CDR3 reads CASSLSGRTEAFF. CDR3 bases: TGTGCCAGCAGCTTATCAGGGAGGACTGAAGCTTTCTTT. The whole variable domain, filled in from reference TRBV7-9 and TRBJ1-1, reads DTGVSQNPRHKITKRGQNVTFRCDPISEHNRLYWYRQTLGQGPEFLTYFQNEAQLEKSRLLSDRFSAERPKGSFSTLEIQRTEQGDSAMYLCASSLSGRTEAFFGQGTRLTVV.

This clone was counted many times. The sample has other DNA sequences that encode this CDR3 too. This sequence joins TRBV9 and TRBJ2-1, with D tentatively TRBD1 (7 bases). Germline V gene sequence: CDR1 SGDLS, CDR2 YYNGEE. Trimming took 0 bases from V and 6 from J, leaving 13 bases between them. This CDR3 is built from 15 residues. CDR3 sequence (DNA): TGTGCCAGCAGCGTAGAGGGGGCGCGGGGCAATGAGCAGTTCTTC. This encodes CASSVEGARGNEQFF.

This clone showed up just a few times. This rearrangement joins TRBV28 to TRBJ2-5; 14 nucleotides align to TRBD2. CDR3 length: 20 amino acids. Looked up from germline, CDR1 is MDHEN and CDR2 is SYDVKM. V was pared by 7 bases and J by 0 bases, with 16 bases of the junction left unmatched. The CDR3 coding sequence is TGTGCCAGCAAACCGGGACTAGCGGGAGTGTTAAGGGATTACCAAGAGACCCAGTACTTC. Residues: CASKPGLAGVLRDYQETQYF.

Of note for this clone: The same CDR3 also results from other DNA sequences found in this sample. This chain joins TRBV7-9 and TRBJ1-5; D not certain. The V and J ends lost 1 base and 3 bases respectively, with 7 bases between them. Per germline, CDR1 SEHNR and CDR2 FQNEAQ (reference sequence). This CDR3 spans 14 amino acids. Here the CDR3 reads CASSLGGLNQPQHF. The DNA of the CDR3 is TGTGCCAGCAGCTTAGGTGGTCTCAATCAGCCCCAGCATTTT.

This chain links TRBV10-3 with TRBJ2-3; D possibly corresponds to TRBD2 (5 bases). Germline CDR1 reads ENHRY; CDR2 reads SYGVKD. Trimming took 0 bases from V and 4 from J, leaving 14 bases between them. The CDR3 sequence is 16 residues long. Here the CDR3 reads CAISESSSRGADTQYF. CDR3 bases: TGTGCCATCAGTGAGTCTTCTAGCAGAGGCGCAGATACGCAGTATTTT.

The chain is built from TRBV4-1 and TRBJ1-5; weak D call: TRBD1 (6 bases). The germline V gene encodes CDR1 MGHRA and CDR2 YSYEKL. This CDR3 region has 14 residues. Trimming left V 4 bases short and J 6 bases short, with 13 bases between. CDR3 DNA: TGCGCCAGCAGCCGATTACAGGGTAGTCAGCCCCAGCATTTT. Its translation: CASSRLQGSQPQHF.

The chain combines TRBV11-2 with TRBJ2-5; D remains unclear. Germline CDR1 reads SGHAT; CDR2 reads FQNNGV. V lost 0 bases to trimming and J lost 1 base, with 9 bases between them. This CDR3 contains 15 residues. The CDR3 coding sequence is TGTGCCAGCAGCTTAGAACGGATACCCCAAGAGACCCAGTACTTC. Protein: CASSLERIPQETQYF.

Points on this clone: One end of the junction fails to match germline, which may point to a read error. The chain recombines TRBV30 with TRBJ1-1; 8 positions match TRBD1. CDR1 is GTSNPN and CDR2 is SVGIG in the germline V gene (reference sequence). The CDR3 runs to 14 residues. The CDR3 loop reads CAWTPPDRATKAFF. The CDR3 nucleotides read TGTGCCTGGACCCCTCCGGACAGGGCCACTAAAGCTTTCTTT.

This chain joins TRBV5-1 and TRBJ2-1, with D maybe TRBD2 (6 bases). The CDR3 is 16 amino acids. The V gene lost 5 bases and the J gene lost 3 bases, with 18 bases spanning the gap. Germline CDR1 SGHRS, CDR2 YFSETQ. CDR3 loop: CASRPREAGRYNEQFF. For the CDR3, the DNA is TGCGCCAGCAGGCCCAGGGAGGCGGGACGCTACAATGAGCAGTTCTTC. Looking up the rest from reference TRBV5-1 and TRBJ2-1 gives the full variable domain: KAGVTQTPRYLIKTRGQQVTLSCSPISGHRSVSWYQQTPGQGLQFLFEYFSETQRNKGNFPGRFSGRQFSNSRSEMNVSTLELGDSALYLCASRPREAGRYNEQFFGPGTRLTVL.

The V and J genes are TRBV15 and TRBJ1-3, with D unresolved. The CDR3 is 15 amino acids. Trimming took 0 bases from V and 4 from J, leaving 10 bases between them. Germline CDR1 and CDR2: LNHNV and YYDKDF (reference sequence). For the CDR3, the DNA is TGTGCCACCAGCAGAGATGGAGGGCCCGGAAACACCATATATTTT. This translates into CATSRDGGPGNTIYF.

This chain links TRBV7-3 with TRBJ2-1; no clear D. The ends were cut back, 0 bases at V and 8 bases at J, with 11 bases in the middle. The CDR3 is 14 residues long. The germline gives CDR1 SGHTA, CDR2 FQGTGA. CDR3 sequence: CASSLTPGSYEQFF. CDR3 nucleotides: TGTGCCAGCAGCTTAACGCCGGGCAGCTATGAGCAGTTCTTC. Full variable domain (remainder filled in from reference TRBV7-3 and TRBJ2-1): GAGVSQTPSNKVTEKGKYVELRCDPISGHTALYWYRQSLGQGPEFLIYFQGTGAADDSGLPNDRFFAVRPEGSVSTLKIQRTERGDSAVYLCASSLTPGSYEQFFGPGTRLTVL.

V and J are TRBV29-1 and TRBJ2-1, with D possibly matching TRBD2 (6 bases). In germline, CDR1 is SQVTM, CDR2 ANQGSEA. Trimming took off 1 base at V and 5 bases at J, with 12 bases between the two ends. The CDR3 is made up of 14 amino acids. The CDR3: CSVEGRALDNEQFF. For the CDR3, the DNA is TGCAGCGTTGAAGGGAGGGCCCTCGACAATGAGCAGTTCTTC.

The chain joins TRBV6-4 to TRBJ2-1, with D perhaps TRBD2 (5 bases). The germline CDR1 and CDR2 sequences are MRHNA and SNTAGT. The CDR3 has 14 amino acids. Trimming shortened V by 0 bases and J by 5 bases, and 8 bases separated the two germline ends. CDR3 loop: CASSDSAGNNEQFF. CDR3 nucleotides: TGTGCCAGCAGTGACTCTGCCGGGAACAATGAGCAGTTCTTC.

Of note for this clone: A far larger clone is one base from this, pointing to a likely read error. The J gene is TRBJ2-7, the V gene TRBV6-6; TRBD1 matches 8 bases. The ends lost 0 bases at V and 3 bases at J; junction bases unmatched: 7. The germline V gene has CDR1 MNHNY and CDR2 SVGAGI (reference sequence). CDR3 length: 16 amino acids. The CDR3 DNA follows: TGTGCCAGCAGTTACTCCCCGACAGGGGCTAGCTACGAGCAGTACTTC. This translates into CASSYSPTGASYEQYF.

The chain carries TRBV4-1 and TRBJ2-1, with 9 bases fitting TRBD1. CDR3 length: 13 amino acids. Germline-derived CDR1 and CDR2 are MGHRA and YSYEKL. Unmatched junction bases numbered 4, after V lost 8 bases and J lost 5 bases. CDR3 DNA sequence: TGCGCCAGCGGTCGGACAGGGGACAATGAGCAGTTCTTC. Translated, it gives CASGRTGDNEQFF.

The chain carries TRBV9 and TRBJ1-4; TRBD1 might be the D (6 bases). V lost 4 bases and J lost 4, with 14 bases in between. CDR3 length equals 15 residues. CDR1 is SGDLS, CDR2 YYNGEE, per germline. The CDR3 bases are TGTGCCAGCAGCATTACAGGGTTAAGTAATGAAAAACTGTTTTTT. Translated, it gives CASSITGLSNEKLFF.

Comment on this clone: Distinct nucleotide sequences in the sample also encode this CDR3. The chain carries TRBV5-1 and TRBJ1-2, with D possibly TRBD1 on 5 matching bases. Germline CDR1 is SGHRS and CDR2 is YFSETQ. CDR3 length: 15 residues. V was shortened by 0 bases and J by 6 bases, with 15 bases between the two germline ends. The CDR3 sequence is CASSLEGTATDGYTF. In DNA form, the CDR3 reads TGCGCCAGCAGCTTGGAAGGGACCGCAACGGATGGCTACACCTTC.

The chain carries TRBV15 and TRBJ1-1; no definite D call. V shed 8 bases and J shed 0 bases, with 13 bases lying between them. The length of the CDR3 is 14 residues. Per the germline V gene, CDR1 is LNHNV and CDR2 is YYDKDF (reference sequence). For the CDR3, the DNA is TGTGCCACCGGCCTTCCAGACATGAACACTGAAGCTTTCTTT. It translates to CATGLPDMNTEAFF. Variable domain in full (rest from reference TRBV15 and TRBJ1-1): DAMVIQNPRYQVTQFGKPVTLSCSQTLNHNVMYWYQQKSSQAPKLLFHYYDKDFNNEADTPDNFQSRRPNTSFCFLDIRSPGLGDTAMYLCATGLPDMNTEAFFGQGTRLTVV.